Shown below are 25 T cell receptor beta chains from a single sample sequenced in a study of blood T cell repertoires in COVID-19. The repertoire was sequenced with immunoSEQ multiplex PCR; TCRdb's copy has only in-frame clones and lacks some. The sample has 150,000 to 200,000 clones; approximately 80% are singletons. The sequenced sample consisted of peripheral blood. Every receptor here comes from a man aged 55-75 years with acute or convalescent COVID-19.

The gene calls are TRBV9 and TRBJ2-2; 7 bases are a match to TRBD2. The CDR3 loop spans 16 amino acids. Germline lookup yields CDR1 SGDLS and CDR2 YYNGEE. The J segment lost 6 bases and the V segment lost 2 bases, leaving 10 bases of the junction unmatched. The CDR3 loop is CASSVPGEGLAGELFF. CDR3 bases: TGTGCCAGCAGCGTCCCGGGGGAGGGGTTAGCCGGGGAGCTGTTTTTT.

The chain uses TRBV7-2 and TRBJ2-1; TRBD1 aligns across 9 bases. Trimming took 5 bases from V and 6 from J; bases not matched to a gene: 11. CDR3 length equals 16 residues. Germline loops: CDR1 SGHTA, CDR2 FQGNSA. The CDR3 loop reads CASSQRPPGQGNEQFF. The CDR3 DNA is TGTGCCAGCAGCCAGAGGCCTCCGGGACAGGGCAATGAGCAGTTCTTC.

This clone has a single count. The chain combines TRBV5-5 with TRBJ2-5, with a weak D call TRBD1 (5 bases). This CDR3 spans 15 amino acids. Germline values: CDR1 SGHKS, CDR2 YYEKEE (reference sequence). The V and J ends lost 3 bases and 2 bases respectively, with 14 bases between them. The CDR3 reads CASSWSTVEQETQYF. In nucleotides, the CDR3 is TGTGCCAGCAGCTGGTCGACAGTGGAGCAAGAGACCCAGTACTTC.

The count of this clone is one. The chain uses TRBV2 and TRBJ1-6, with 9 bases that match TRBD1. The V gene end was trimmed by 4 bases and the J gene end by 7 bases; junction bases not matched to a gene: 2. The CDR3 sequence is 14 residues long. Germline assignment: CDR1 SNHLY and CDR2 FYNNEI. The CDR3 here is CASSVGTGNSPLHF. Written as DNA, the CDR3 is TGTGCCAGCAGTGTCGGGACAGGGAATTCACCCCTCCACTTT. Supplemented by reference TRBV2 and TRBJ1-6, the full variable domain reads EPEVTQTPSHQVTQMGQEVILRCVPISNHLYFYWYRQILGQKVEFLVSFYNNEISEKSEIFDDQFSVERPDGSNFTLKIRSTKLEDSAMYFCASSVGTGNSPLHFGNGTRLTVT.

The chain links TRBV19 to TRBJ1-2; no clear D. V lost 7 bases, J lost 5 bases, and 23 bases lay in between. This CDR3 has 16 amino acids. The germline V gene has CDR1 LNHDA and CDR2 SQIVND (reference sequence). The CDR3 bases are TGTGCCAGTACCAGTCGGGGAAGGGTTAGGAGTTATGGCTACACCTTC. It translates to CASTSRGRVRSYGYTF.

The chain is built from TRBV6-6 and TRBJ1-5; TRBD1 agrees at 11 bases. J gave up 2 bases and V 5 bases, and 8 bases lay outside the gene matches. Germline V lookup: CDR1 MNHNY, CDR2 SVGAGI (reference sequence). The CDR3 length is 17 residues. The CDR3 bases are TGTGCCAGCAGTCTCGGGACAGGGGGATCGGGCAATCAGCCCCAGCATTTT. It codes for CASSLGTGGSGNQPQHF.

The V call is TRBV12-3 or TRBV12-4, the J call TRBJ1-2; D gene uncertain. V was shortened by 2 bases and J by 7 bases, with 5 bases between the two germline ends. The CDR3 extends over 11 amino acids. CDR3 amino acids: CASSLSGGYTF. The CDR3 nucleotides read TGTGCCAGCAGTTTATCAGGTGGCTACACCTTC.

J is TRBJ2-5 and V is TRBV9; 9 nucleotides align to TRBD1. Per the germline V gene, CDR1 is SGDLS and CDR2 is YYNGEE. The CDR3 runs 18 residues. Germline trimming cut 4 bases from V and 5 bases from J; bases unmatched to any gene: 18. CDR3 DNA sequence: TGTGCCAGCAGCTCAGGTGGGACAGGGTCTCTCTCTCCGGAGACCCAGTACTTC. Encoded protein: CASSSGGTGSLSPETQYF.

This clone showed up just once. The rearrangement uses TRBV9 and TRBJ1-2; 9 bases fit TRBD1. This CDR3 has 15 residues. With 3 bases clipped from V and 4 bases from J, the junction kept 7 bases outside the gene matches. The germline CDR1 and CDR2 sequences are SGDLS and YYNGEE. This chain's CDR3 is CASSEGTGRTYGYTF. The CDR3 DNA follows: TGTGCCAGCAGCGAAGGGACAGGGCGAACCTATGGCTACACCTTC. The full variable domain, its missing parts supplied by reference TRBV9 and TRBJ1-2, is DSGVTQTPKHLITATGQRVTLRCSPRSGDLSVYWYQQSLDQGLQFLIQYYNGEERAKGNILERFSAQQFPDLHSELNLSSLELGDSALYFCASSEGTGRTYGYTFGSGTRLTVV.

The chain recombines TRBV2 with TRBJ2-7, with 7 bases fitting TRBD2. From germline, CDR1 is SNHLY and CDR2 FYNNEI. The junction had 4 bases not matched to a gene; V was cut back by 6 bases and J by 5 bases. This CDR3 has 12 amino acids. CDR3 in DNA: TGTGCCAGCAGGCCGGGGGGTCACGAGCAGTACTTC. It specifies CASRPGGHEQYF.

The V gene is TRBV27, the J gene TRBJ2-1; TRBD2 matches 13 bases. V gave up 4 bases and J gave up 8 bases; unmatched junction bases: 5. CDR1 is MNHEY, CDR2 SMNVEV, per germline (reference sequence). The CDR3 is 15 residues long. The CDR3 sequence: CASSSFGLAGDEQFF. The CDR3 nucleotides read TGTGCCAGCAGTTCTTTTGGACTAGCGGGGGATGAGCAGTTCTTC.

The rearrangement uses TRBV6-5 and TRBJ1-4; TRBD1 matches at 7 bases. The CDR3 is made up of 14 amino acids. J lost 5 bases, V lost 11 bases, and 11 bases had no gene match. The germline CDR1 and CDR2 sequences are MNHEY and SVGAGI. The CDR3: CAAVRTGLNEKLFF. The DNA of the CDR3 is TGTGCCGCCGTTAGGACAGGCTTAAATGAAAAACTGTTTTTT.

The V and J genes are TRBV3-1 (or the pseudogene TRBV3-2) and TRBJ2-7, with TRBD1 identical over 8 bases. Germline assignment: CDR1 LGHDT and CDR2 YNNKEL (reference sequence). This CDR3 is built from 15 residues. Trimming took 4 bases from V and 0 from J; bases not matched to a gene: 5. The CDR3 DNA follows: TGTGCCAGCAGCCCGGGACAGGCGAGCTCCTACGAGCAGTACTTC. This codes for CASSPGQASSYEQYF.

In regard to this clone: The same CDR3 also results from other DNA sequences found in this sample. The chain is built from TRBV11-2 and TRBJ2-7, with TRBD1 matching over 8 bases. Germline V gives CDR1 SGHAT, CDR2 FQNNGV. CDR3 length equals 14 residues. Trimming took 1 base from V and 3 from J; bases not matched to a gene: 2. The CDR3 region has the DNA TGTGCCAGCAGCTTAGCAGGACAGGGCTACGAGCAGTACTTC. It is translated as CASSLAGQGYEQYF. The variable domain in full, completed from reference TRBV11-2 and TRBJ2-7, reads EAGVAQSPRYKIIEKRQSVAFWCNPISGHATLYWYQQILGQGPKLLIQFQNNGVVDDSQLPKDRFSAERLKGVDSTLKIQPAKLEDSAVYLCASSLAGQGYEQYFGPGTRLTVT.

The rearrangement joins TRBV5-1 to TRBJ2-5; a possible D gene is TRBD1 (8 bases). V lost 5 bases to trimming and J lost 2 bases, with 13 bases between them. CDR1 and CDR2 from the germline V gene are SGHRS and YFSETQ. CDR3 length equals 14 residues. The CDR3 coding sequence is TGCGCCAGCAGGTTACAGGGGGGGCAAGAGACCCAGTACTTC. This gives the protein CASRLQGGQETQYF.

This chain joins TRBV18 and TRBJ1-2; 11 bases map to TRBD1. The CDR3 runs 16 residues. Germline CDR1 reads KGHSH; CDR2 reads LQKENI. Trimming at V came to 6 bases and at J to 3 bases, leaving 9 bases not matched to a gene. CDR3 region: CASSVGQGARDYGYTF. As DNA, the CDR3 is TGTGCCAGCTCTGTCGGACAGGGGGCGCGGGACTATGGCTACACCTTC.

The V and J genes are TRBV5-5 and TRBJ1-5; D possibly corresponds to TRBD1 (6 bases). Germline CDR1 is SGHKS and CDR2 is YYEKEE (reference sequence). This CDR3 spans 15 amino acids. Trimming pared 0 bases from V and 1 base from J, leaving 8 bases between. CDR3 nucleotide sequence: TGTGCCAGCAGCTTGGTGGGGGCCAGCAATCAGCCCCAGCATTTT. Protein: CASSLVGASNQPQHF.

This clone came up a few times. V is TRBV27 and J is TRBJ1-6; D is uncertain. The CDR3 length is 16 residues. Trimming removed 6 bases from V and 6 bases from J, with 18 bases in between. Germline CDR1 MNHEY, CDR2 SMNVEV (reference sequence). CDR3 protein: CASRSKSGSFNSPLHF. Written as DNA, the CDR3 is TGTGCCAGCAGATCAAAATCCGGGAGCTTTAATTCACCCCTCCACTTT.

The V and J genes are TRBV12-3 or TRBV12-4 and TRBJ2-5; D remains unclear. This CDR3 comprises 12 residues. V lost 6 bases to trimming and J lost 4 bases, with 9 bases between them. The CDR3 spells CASSPLLETQYF. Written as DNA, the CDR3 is TGTGCCAGCAGCCCTTTATTAGAGACCCAGTACTTC.

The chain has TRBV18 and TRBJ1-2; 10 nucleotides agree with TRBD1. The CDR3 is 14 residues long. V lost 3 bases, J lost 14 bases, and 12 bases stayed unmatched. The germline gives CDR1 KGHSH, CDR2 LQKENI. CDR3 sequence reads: CASSPVDRGISRTF. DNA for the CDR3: TGTGCCAGCTCACCGGTGGACAGGGGGATCTCGAGAACCTTC.

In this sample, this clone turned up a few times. The CDR3 region has the DNA TGTGCCTGGATGGAGGGGCTGGACACCGGGGAGCTGTTTTTT. Protein product: CAWMEGLDTGELFF. V and J are TRBV30 and TRBJ2-2; the D gene is possibly TRBD2 (6 bases). Looked up from germline, CDR1 is GTSNPN and CDR2 is SVGIG (reference sequence). The length of the CDR3 is 14 residues. Trimming took 4 bases from V and 3 from J, leaving 12 bases between them.

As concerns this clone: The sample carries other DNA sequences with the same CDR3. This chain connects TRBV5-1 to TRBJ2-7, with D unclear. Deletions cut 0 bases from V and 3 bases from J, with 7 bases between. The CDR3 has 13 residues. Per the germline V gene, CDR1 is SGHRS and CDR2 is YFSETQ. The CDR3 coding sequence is TGCGCCAGCAGCTTGGAACTAAACTACGAGCAGTACTTC. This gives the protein CASSLELNYEQYF.

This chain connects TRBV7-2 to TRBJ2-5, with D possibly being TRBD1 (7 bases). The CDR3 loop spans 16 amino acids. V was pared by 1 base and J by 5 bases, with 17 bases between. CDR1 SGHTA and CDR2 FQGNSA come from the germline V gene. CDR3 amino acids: CASSLGRGALWETQYF. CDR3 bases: TGTGCCAGCAGCTTAGGCAGGGGGGCCCTTTGGGAGACCCAGTACTTC.

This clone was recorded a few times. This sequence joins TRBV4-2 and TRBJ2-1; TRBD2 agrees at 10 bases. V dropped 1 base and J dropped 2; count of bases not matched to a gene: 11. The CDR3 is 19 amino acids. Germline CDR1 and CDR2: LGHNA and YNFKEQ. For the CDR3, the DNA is TGTGCCAGCAGCCAAGTCTTGGGGACTGGGACTAGCGCCTACAATGAGCAGTTCTTC. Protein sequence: CASSQVLGTGTSAYNEQFF.

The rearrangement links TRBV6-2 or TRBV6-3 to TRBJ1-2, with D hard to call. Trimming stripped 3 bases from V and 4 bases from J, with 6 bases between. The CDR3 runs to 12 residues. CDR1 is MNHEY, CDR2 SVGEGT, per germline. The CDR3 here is CASSYYGYGYTF. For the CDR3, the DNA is TGTGCCAGCAGTTATTACGGCTATGGCTACACCTTC.